The source of this T cell receptor beta chain is a study of T cell repertoires in cytomegalovirus infection. Study as a whole: Carrying CMV and the relevant HLA type showed in public TCR beta signatures.

CDR1 and CDR2 from the germline V gene are SGHAT and FQNNGV. The CDR3 has 16 amino acids. V shed 5 bases and J shed 4 bases, with 18 bases lying between them. TCRdb reprocessed the reads via MiXCR and lists one record per CDR3 protein. The repertoire consists of approximately 320,000 distinct CDR3 sequences, with over 7.5% occurring once and the leading ten covering about 4.5%. This chain links TRBV11-2 with TRBJ2-1, with D perhaps matching TRBD1 or TRBD2 (5 bases each). This clonotype originated in a human donor in good health (CMV status not recorded). Some clones in this sample may be carry-over from other donors' samples. The specimen sequenced was PBMCs. CDR3 region: CASSLRRRDPYNEQFF. Written as DNA, the CDR3 is TGTGCCAGCAGCCTGAGACGCAGGGACCCATACAATGAGCAGTTCTTC.